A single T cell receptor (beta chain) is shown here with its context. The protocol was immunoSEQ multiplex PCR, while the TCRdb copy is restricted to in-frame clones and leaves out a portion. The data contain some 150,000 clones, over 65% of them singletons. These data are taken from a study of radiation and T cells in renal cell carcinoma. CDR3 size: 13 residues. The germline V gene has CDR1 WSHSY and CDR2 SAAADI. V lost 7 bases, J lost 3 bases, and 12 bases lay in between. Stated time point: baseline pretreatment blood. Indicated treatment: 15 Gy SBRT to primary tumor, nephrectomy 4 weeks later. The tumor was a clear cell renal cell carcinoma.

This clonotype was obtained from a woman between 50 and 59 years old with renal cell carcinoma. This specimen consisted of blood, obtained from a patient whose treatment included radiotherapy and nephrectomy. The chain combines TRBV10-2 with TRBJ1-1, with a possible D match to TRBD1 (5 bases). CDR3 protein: CASTRQPDTEAFF. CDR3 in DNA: TGCGCCAGCACTCGACAGCCGGACACTGAAGCTTTCTTT.